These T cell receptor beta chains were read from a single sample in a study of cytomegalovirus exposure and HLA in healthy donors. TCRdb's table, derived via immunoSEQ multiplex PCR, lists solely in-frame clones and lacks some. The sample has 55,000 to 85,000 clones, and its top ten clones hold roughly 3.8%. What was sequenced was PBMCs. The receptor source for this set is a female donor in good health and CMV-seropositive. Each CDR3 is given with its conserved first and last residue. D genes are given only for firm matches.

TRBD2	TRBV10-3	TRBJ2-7	TGTGCCACAGCAGTCTCCGGGACTAGCTACGAGCAGTACTTC	CATAVSGTSYEQYF
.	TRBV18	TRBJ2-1	TGTGCCAGCTCACCACGGTCAACAAGCTCCTACAATGAGCAGTTCTTC	CASSPRSTSSYNEQFF
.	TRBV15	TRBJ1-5	TGTGCCACCAGCAGATGGGGAGGGCCCCAGCATTTT	CATSRWGGPQHF
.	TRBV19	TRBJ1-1	TGTGCCAGTAGTGATCTCCGGGGTAGCACTGAAGCTTTCTTT	CASSDLRGSTEAFF
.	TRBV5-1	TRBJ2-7	TGCGCCAGCAGCTTGGTCGGGGACGAGCAGTACTTC	CASSLVGDEQYF
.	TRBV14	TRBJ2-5	TGTGCCAGCGGCGGGACTCGGAGTGAGACCCAGTACTTC	CASGGTRSETQYF
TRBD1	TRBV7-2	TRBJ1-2	TGTGCCAGCAGCTCCAGACAGGGGGCGGATGGCTACACCTTC	CASSSRQGADGYTF
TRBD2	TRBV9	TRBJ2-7	TGTGCCAGCAGCGTAGGGACTAGCGGGAGGCCATTTTCCTACGAGCAGTACTTC	CASSVGTSGRPFSYEQYF
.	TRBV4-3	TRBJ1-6	TGCGCCAGCAGCCAAGGCACAGGGAAGGGGTATAATTCACCCCTCCACTTT	CASSQGTGKGYNSPLHF
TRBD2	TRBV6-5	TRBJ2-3	TGTGCCAGCAGTTACAGGGGACTAGCGGGAGGGACGCAGTATTTT	CASSYRGLAGGTQYF
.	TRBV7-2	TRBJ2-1	TGTGCCAGCACTTGGCAGTTCTTC	CASTWQFF
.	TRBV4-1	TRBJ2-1	TGCGCCAGCTCCTTAGGGGGAGAGCAGTTCTTC	CASSLGGEQFF
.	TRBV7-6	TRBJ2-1	TGTGCCAGCAGCTTAGTGCGGTCCTACAATGAGCAGTTCTTC	CASSLVRSYNEQFF
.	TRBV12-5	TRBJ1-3	TGTGCTAGTTGCTCACTGGGACTGACTTTAAACTCTGGAAACACCATATATTTT	CASCSLGLTLNSGNTIYF
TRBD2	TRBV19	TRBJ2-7	TGTGCCAGTAGTAGTGGGACTAGCGGAAAATACGAGCAGTACTTC	CASSSGTSGKYEQYF
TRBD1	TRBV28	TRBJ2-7	TGTGCCAGCAGTGGACAGGGCTACGAGCAGTACTTC	CASSGQGYEQYF
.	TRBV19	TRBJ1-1	TGTGCCAGTAGTACGCAGGTGAACACTGAAGCTTTCTTT	CASSTQVNTEAFF
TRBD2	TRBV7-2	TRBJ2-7	TGTGCCAGCAGCCTCCAGCCGGGACTAGCGGCGTACGAGCAGTACTTC	CASSLQPGLAAYEQYF
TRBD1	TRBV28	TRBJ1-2	TGTGCCAGCAGATCGGGACAGGGGAACTATGGCTACACCTTC	CASRSGQGNYGYTF
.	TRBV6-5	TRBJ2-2	TGTGCCAGCAGTTACTCGAGCGGGTGGACCGGGGAGCTGTTTTTT	CASSYSSGWTGELFF
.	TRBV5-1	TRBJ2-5	TGCGCCAGCAGCTTGGCCCTAGGGGCACAAGAGACCCAGTACTTC	CASSLALGAQETQYF
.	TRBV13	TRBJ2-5	TGTGCCAGCAGCTCGGATTCGGGACTTCGCGTTCCTTCCCAAGAGACCCAGTACTTC	CASSSDSGLRVPSQETQYF
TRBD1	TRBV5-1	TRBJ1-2	TGCGCCAGCAGCGAACCGGGACAGTCTGGAGTTGGCTACACCTTC	CASSEPGQSGVGYTF
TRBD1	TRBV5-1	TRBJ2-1	TGCGCCAGCAGCTTGGGGAACAGGGGGCACGGGTACAATGAGCAGTTCTTC	CASSLGNRGHGYNEQFF
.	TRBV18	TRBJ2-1	TGTGCCAGCTCATCAACCGGGACTGGAGCCTACAATGAGCAGTTCTTC	CASSSTGTGAYNEQFF
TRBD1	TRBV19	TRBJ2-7	TGTGCCAGTAGTGAACGGACAGGGACAATCAGTTACGAGCAGTACTTC	CASSERTGTISYEQYF
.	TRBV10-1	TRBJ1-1	TGCGCCAGCAGTGTGACAGAGAACACTGAAGCTTTCTTT	CASSVTENTEAFF
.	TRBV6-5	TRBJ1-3	TGTGCCAGCCAGTCCCGCTCTGGAAACACCATATATTTT	CASQSRSGNTIYF
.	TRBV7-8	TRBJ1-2	TGTGCCAGCAGCGAGGGTGGTTCGTATGGCTACACCTTC	CASSEGGSYGYTF
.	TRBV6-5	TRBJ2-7	TGTGCCAGCAGTTCCCTAGCAAACGAGCAGTACTTC	CASSSLANEQYF
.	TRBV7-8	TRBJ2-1	TGTGCCAGCAGCTTACGGGGGGCGTTGGCGAATGAGCAGTTCTTC	CASSLRGALANEQFF
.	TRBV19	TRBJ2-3	TGTGCCAGTACCAACCCCGTGGGAGCGCAGTATTTT	CASTNPVGAQYF
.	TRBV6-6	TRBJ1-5	TGTGCCAGCAGTTACTCGAGTAATCAGCCCCAGCATTTT	CASSYSSNQPQHF
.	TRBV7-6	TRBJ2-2	TGTGCCAGCAGCCATGCTGGGGCCGAGAACACCGGGGAGCTGTTTTTT	CASSHAGAENTGELFF
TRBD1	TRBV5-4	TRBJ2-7	TGTGCCAGCAGCTTGCCGGGACAGGGGCGAAAAAACTACGAGCAGTACTTC	CASSLPGQGRKNYEQYF